The 19 T cell receptor beta chains reported below all come from one sample, sequenced in a study of CD4 T cells in relation to SARS-CoV-2 and coronaviruses. Antigen specificity for these receptors is unknown. Sequencing used immunoSEQ multiplex PCR; TCRdb keeps in-frame clones, though not all of them. The table includes more than 15,000 clones, roughly 80% detected once. Unexposed donor CD4+ T cells date from about 2010-2019, before the COVID-19 pandemic. After roughly 9 days of culture, CD4+ T cells were isolated. Material for sequencing was CD4+ T cells from PBMCs, cultured in vitro. These TCRs come from a human donor in good health.

The chain couples TRBV5-1 to TRBJ2-1, with D possibly being TRBD2 (6 bases). The length of the CDR3 is 16 residues. The germline V gene encodes CDR1 SGHRS and CDR2 YFSETQ. Trimming left V 2 bases short and J 9 bases short, with 21 bases between. The DNA of the CDR3 is TGCGCCAGCAGCTTCGGCCCGGTGGGGGGTGGGAGTGAGCAGTTCTTC. Its translation: CASSFGPVGGGSEQFF.

This clone was counted a few times. This sequence joins TRBV2 and TRBJ1-2, with D possibly being TRBD1 (5 bases). V was pared by 6 bases and J by 5 bases, with 22 bases between. The CDR3 has 16 amino acids. The germline V gene encodes CDR1 SNHLY and CDR2 FYNNEI. CDR3 in DNA: TGTGCCAGCAGCCCGCTCCCCCGGGGCGGGTTGTATGGCTACACCTTC. The encoded protein is CASSPLPRGGLYGYTF.

This clone has only a few counts. The chain employs TRBV4-2 and TRBJ1-1; D perhaps matches TRBD1 (6 bases). CDR1 LGHNA and CDR2 YNFKEQ come from the germline V gene. With 3 bases removed from V and 6 bases from J, the gap between germline ends came to 14 bases. This CDR3 spans 14 amino acids. For the CDR3, the DNA is TGTGCCAGCAGCCAGGAGGGGGTAGTCTCTGAAGCTTTCTTT. Its translation is CASSQEGVVSEAFF.

The chain employs TRBV7-8 and TRBJ2-7; 8 bases align to TRBD1. This CDR3 is 15 amino acids long. The V and J ends lost 0 bases and 0 bases, in that order; junction bases with no gene match: 1. CDR1 is SGHVS, CDR2 FQNEAQ, per germline. The CDR3 bases are TGTGCCAGCAGCTTAGCCGGACAGGGCTCCTACGAGCAGTACTTC. Residues: CASSLAGQGSYEQYF.

V is TRBV13 and J is TRBJ1-4; D remains ambiguous. CDR1 is PRHDT, CDR2 FYEKMQ, per germline (reference sequence). V lost 5 bases to trimming and J lost 3 bases, with 10 bases between them. The CDR3 spans 14 residues. CDR3 sequence: CASSTRLSNEKLFF. CDR3 DNA sequence: TGTGCCAGCAGCACCAGGCTATCTAATGAAAAACTGTTTTTT.

This chain connects TRBV5-5 to TRBJ2-7; TRBD2 matches 9 bases. The germline gives CDR1 SGHKS, CDR2 YYEKEE (reference sequence). The V gene end was trimmed by 2 bases and the J gene end by 0 bases; junction bases not matched to a gene: 6. The CDR3 has 16 residues. The DNA for the CDR3 is TGTGCCAGCAGCTTTCATCTAGCGGGGAGCTCCTACGAGCAGTACTTC. This gives the protein CASSFHLAGSSYEQYF.

This chain uses TRBV7-6 with TRBJ1-5; D is unresolved. This CDR3 has 15 residues. Trimming removed 3 bases from V and 0 bases from J, with 9 bases in between. The germline CDR1 and CDR2 sequences are SGHVS and FNYEAQ. CDR3 nucleotides: TGTGCCAGCAGCTTGCAGGCGGATAGCAATCAGCCCCAGCATTTT. Its translation is CASSLQADSNQPQHF.

The chain combines TRBV24-1 with TRBJ2-3; 8 nucleotides agree with TRBD1. Trimming cost V 2 bases and J 0 bases; bases outside gene matches: 3. Per germline, CDR1 KGHDR and CDR2 SFDVKD. The CDR3 runs to 16 residues. Here the CDR3 reads CATSDSQGVSTDTQYF. CDR3 coding DNA: TGTGCCACCAGTGATTCACAGGGGGTTAGCACAGATACGCAGTATTTT.

The chain is built from TRBV29-1 and TRBJ2-3, with 11 bases aligning to TRBD2. Germline CDR1 is SQVTM and CDR2 is ANQGSEA. The ends lost 6 bases at V and 6 bases at J; junction bases unmatched: 8. This CDR3 region has 14 residues. CDR3 DNA: TGCAGCGTGGGACTAGCGGCCCTACGGGATACGCAGTATTTT. Translated: CSVGLAALRDTQYF.

The J gene is TRBJ2-1, the V gene TRBV28; 8 nucleotides align to TRBD2. There are 17 residues in the CDR3. Germline V gene data show CDR1 as MDHEN and CDR2 as SYDVKM. The V segment lost 2 bases and the J segment 4 bases; nucleotides outside the gene matches: 10. CDR3 in DNA: TGTGCCAGCAGTTTAATGGAAACGGGAGGGCCTTACAATGAGCAGTTCTTC. Translating it yields CASSLMETGGPYNEQFF.

This chain links TRBV7-3 with TRBJ2-2, with D unclear. V lost 2 bases, J lost 5 bases, and 15 bases lay in between. Per the germline V gene, CDR1 is SGHTA and CDR2 is FQGTGA. The CDR3 contains 16 residues. The CDR3 region is CASSLSVTRRTGELFF. The CDR3 DNA follows: TGTGCCAGCAGCTTATCCGTCACGAGGCGGACCGGGGAGCTGTTTTTT.

V gene TRBV5-4 combines with J gene TRBJ1-6; D may be TRBD1 (6 bases). The CDR3 consists of 14 residues. Trimming cost V 4 bases and J 8 bases, with 13 bases left between them. Germline V gene sequence: CDR1 SGHNT, CDR2 YYREEE (reference sequence). CDR3 loop: CASSNREGDSPLHF. In nucleotides, the CDR3 is TGTGCCAGCAGCAACAGGGAAGGGGATTCACCCCTCCACTTT.

The rearrangement links TRBV19 to TRBJ2-3; 14 bases agree with TRBD2. In germline, CDR1 is LNHDA, CDR2 SQIVND (reference sequence). The CDR3 is 18 residues long. Trimming took 4 bases from V and 0 from J; bases not matched to a gene: 6. The CDR3 region is CASSTGLAGGSSTDTQYF. The CDR3 bases are TGTGCCAGTAGTACAGGACTAGCGGGAGGATCAAGCACAGATACGCAGTATTTT.

V gene TRBV28 combines with J gene TRBJ2-7; D may be TRBD2 (6 bases). In germline, CDR1 is MDHEN, CDR2 SYDVKM. V lost 3 bases and J 4 bases, leaving 13 bases between the germline ends. CDR3 length equals 14 residues. The CDR3 DNA follows: TGTGCCAGCAGTTTGGGCGGGACTTTATACGAGCAGTACTTC. Encoded protein: CASSLGGTLYEQYF.

CDR3: CASSLSQIAETQYF. The CDR3 nucleotides read TGTGCCAGCAGTTTATCCCAGATAGCAGAGACCCAGTACTTC. The rearrangement uses TRBV27 and TRBJ2-5, with no clear D. Trimming stripped 0 bases from V and 4 bases from J, with 9 bases between. CDR1 MNHEY and CDR2 SMNVEV come from the germline V gene (reference sequence). The CDR3 is made up of 14 amino acids.

The genes are TRBV5-1 and TRBJ2-7; D may be TRBD2 (6 bases). The germline V and J ends were trimmed by 5 bases and 7 bases, with 10 bases remaining between them. CDR1 is SGHRS, CDR2 YFSETQ, per germline. The CDR3 has 11 amino acids. DNA for the CDR3: TGCGCCAGCAGGGCCGGAGGGGAGCAGTACTTC. It codes for CASRAGGEQYF.

This clone was seen a few times. The V and J genes are TRBV25-1 and TRBJ2-5; D gene uncertain. The CDR3 has 11 residues. The ends were cut back, 3 bases at V and 5 bases at J, with 4 bases in the middle. CDR1 and CDR2 from the germline V gene are MGHDK and SYGVNS. The CDR3 sequence: CASSDKETQYF. CDR3 coding DNA: TGTGCCAGCAGTGACAAGGAGACCCAGTACTTC.

J is TRBJ2-1 and V is TRBV3-1 (or the pseudogene TRBV3-2), with a weak D call TRBD2 (8 bases). Germline assignment: CDR1 LGHDT and CDR2 YNNKEL (reference sequence). The CDR3 has 18 residues. The ends were cut back, 8 bases at V and 4 bases at J, with 27 bases in the middle. As DNA, the CDR3 is TGTGCCAGCCAGCCAGCTACAGGGGCGGGAGGTTCTTACAATGAGCAGTTCTTC. It encodes CASQPATGAGGSYNEQFF.

This chain joins TRBV5-5 and TRBJ1-6; a weak D match, TRBD1 (5 bases). Germline V lookup: CDR1 SGHKS, CDR2 YYEKEE (reference sequence). Trimming cost V 4 bases and J 3 bases, with 26 bases left between them. CDR3 length equals 20 residues. The CDR3, as DNA: TGTGCCAGCAGCGTACTTCCACGTCCCAGGGCGAAGGACTATAATTCACCCCTCCACTTT. Protein: CASSVLPRPRAKDYNSPLHF.